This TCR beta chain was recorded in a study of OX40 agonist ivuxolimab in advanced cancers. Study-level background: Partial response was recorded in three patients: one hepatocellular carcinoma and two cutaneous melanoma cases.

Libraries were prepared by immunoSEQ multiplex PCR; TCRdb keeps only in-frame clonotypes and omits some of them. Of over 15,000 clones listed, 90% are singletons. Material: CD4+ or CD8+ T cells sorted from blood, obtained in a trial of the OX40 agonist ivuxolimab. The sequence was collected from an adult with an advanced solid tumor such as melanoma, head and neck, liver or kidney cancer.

The DNA for the CDR3 is TGTGCCAGCAGCCATAGGACTAGCGGGAGGGATGAGCAGTTCTTC. Protein: CASSHRTSGRDEQFF. The chain uses TRBV7-9 and TRBJ2-1; 15 bases line up with TRBD2. Looked up from germline, CDR1 is SEHNR and CDR2 is FQNEAQ (reference sequence). V lost 5 bases and J lost 8; bases outside the gene matches: 4. This CDR3 is 15 amino acids long.